This T cell receptor (beta chain) appears in the sequencing data of a study of shared clonotypes between healthy human individuals. About the study: The study drew on a couple of women and three men aged 18 to 49 as donors. CD8 memory received one plate per donor, CD8 naive two, CD4 memory three and CD4 naive three. Findings of the study overall: Clonotypes that were shared across a handful of donors made up around 5% of naive CD4 clonotypes.

When replicate PCRs were run on sorted subsets, they used about 200 ng DNA, about 31,000 T cell genomes. Libraries were prepared by immunoSEQ multiplex PCR; TCRdb keeps only in-frame clonotypes and omits some of them. The repertoire includes roughly 1,600,000 clones, less than 99% of them detected once, and around 0.38% sits in the top ten. This CDR3 has 13 residues. Germline CDR1 and CDR2: GTSNPN and SVGIG (reference sequence). Trimming removed 0 bases from V and 7 bases from J; junction bases left unmatched: 3. Only one count was recorded for this clone. The antigen remains undetermined. The TCR was taken from a man aged 25 to 45 in good health. The chain uses TRBV30 and TRBJ2-1; 7 bases align to TRBD2. Sequencing input: naive CD4+ T cells sorted from blood. Subset denoted: CD45RA+ positively selected. CDR3 sequence (DNA): TGTGCCTGGAGTGTGGTGGGAGGGAATGAGCAGTTCTTC. This translates into CAWSVVGGNEQFF. Full variable domain (outside the CDR3, taken from reference TRBV30 and TRBJ2-1): SQTIHQWPATLVQPVGSPLSLECTVEGTSNPNLYWYRQAAGRGLQLLFYSVGIGQISSEVPQNLSASRPQDRQFILSSKKLLLSDSGFYLCAWSVVGGNEQFFGPGTRLTVL.